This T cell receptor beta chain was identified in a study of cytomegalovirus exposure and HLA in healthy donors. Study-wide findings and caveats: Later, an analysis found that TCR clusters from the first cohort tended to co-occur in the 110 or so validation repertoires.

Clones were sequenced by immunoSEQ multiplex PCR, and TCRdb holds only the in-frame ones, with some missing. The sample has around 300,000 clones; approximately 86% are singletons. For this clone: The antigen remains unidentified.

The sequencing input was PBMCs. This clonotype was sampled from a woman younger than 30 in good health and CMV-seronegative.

The CDR3 reads CASARELANYGYTF. In DNA form, the CDR3 reads TGTGCCAGCGCAAGGGAGTTGGCTAACTATGGCTACACCTTC. This chain connects TRBV5-4 to TRBJ1-2, with D unresolved. CDR1 is SGHNT, CDR2 YYREEE, per germline (reference sequence). V gave up 7 bases and J gave up 0 bases, with 13 bases separating them. The CDR3 has 14 amino acids.